Listed below are T cell receptor beta chains from one sample, sequenced in a study of human T cells and chemical hapten exposure. TCRdb fed the RACE reads into MiXCR, producing one record per CDR3 protein. The sample shows about 85,000 distinct CDR3 sequences, 8.5% of them seen only once. The specimen was whole blood, collected in connection with sensitization to the hapten diphenylcyclopropenone (DPC). The receptors were gathered from a man between 35 and 55 years old with alopecia areata. Some clones in this sample may be carry-over from other donors' samples. Both conserved end residues are part of each CDR3. D genes are given only for firm matches. Rows give clone size only sometimes, using once, few, many, or a class for an expanded clone.

14	TRBV7-2	TRBD1	few	TRBJ1-1	CASSWGQTNTEAFF	TGTGCCAGCAGCTGGGGACAGACGAACACTGAAGCTTTCTTT
13	TRBV12-3/TRBV12-4	NA	many	TRBJ1-1	CASSFRLGDEAFF	TGTGCCAGCAGTTTTCGTTTGGGAGATGAAGCTTTCTTT
15	TRBV7-7	TRBD2	few	TRBJ2-3	CASSPGLARTDTQYF	TGTGCTAGCAGTCCCGGACTAGCGCGCACAGATACGCAGTATTTT
13	TRBV7-3	NA	NA	TRBJ1-1	CASSQLGGTEAFF	TGTGCCAGCAGCCAGCTGGGCGGCACTGAAGCTTTCTTT
20	TRBV18	NA	many	TRBJ2-2	CASSTRPVPPLAPKTGELFF	TGTGCCAGCTCAACGAGACCGGTCCCCCCTCTAGCGCCTAAAACCGGGGAGCTGTTTTTT
15	TRBV10-3	TRBD2	NA	TRBJ2-7	CAISGGLAGGSEQYF	TGTGCCATCAGCGGAGGACTAGCGGGAGGGAGTGAGCAGTACTTC
17	TRBV28	TRBD1	NA	TRBJ1-3	CAITSVGQGVFGNTIYF	TGTGCCATCACCTCTGTGGGACAGGGGGTTTTCGGAAACACCATATATTTT
16	TRBV7-2	NA	NA	TRBJ2-3	CASSLVPILAKDTQYF	TGTGCCAGCAGCTTAGTCCCCATCCTAGCGAAAGATACGCAGTATTTT
14	TRBV7-9	NA	few	TRBJ2-1	CASSLAVGGGEQFF	TGTGCCAGCAGCTTAGCGGTAGGAGGGGGAGAGCAGTTCTTC
15	TRBV20-1	TRBD1	many	TRBJ2-5	CSADQQGALFETQYF	TGCAGTGCCGACCAACAGGGGGCTCTTTTTGAGACCCAGTACTTC
15	TRBV2	NA	NA	TRBJ2-3	CASSEGAGGADTQYF	TGTGCCAGCAGTGAAGGGGCAGGGGGGGCAGATACGCAGTATTTT
15	TRBV6-2/TRBV6-3	TRBD2	NA	TRBJ2-5	CASTVTSGAGETQYF	TGTGCCAGCACCGTTACTAGCGGGGCGGGAGAGACCCAGTACTTC
14	TRBV5-4	TRBD2	NA	TRBJ2-3	CASSPSGSADTQYF	TGTGCCAGCAGCCCTAGCGGGAGTGCAGATACGCAGTATTTT
14	TRBV7-2	NA	many	TRBJ2-7	CASSLGGEHYEQYF	TGTGCCAGCAGCTTAGGTGGGGAGCACTACGAGCAGTACTTC
14	TRBV7-9	NA	few	TRBJ1-5	CASSSHGTDQPQHF	TGTGCCAGCAGCTCCCACGGGACTGATCAGCCCCAGCATTTT
15	TRBV5-8	NA	NA	TRBJ2-2	CASSLAGPRPGELFF	TGTGCCAGCAGCTTGGCCGGCCCGCGGCCCGGGGAGCTGTTTTTT
14	TRBV20-1	TRBD1	many	TRBJ1-1	CSASPRTGQREAFF	TGCAGTGCTTCTCCCCGGACAGGGCAGAGGGAAGCTTTCTTT
11	TRBV28	NA	many	TRBJ2-7	CASSFRLEQYF	TGTGCCAGCAGTTTCAGGTTGGAGCAGTACTTC
15	TRBV7-2	NA	NA	TRBJ1-3	CASSLSVLSGNTIYF	TGTGCCAGCAGCTTATCCGTTCTCTCTGGAAACACCATATATTTT
13	TRBV10-3	NA	NA	TRBJ2-3	CAIRTNWSDTQYF	TGTGCCATCAGGACTAATTGGTCAGATACGCAGTATTTT
15	TRBV7-2	NA	NA	TRBJ1-3	CASSPTGTAGNTIYF	TGTGCCAGCAGCCCCACCGGGACGGCTGGAAACACCATATATTTT
16	TRBV18	NA	NA	TRBJ1-6	CASSPSAGTNNSPLHF	TGTGCCAGCTCACCGTCGGCAGGGACGAATAATTCACCCCTCCACTTT
17	TRBV28	NA	many	TRBJ1-4	CASTPTGPLVANEKLFF	TGTGCCAGCACCCCCACAGGGCCCCTTGTGGCAAATGAAAAACTGTTTTTT
17	TRBV27	TRBD2	few	TRBJ2-6	CASSVTSGLSGANVLTF	TGTGCCAGCAGCGTAACTAGCGGACTCTCTGGGGCCAACGTCCTGACTTTC
16	TRBV25-1	TRBD1	few	TRBJ2-1	CASSEWGGTGANEQFF	TGTGCCAGCAGTGAGTGGGGGGGGACAGGGGCCAATGAGCAGTTCTTC
14	TRBV20-1	NA	many	TRBJ2-5	CSARDISYAGTQYF	TGCAGTGCTAGAGATATTTCCTACGCGGGGACCCAGTACTTC
13	TRBV25-1	NA	few	TRBJ1-1	CASSEGGSTEAFF	TGTGCCAGCAGTGAAGGGGGAAGCACTGAAGCTTTCTTT
15	TRBV6-1	NA	many	TRBJ1-6	CASSELQDSGSPLHF	TGTGCCAGCAGTGAGCTACAGGACTCGGGCTCACCCCTCCACTTT
13	TRBV14	NA	NA	TRBJ1-1	CASSQQQSTEAFF	TGTGCCAGCAGCCAACAACAGAGCACTGAAGCTTTCTTT
13	TRBV9	TRBD1	NA	TRBJ2-1	CGSSVEGGGEQFF	TGTGGCAGCAGCGTAGAAGGGGGCGGTGAGCAGTTCTTC
15	TRBV7-2	NA	many	TRBJ1-3	CASSWTGSHGNTIYF	TGTGCCAGCAGCTGGACCGGGTCTCATGGAAACACCATATATTTT
14	TRBV6-5	TRBD1	once	TRBJ2-7	CASSYGTGLSEQYF	TGTGCCAGCAGTTACGGGACAGGGTTATCCGAGCAGTACTTC
15	TRBV20-1	TRBD2	NA	TRBJ2-1	CSAIRASGSHNEQFF	TGCAGTGCCATCCGGGCTAGCGGGTCCCACAATGAGCAGTTCTTC
15	TRBV12-3/TRBV12-4	NA	few	TRBJ1-2	CASSLEIGGARGYTF	TGTGCCAGCAGTTTGGAAATCGGGGGGGCGCGAGGCTACACCTTC
16	TRBV30	NA	many	TRBJ1-5	CAWSVGPVNSNQPQHF	TGTGCCTGGAGTGTGGGCCCAGTGAATAGCAATCAGCCCCAGCATTTT
17	TRBV27	TRBD1	many	TRBJ2-1	CASSFDYRGRSYNEQFF	TGTGCCAGCAGTTTCGATTACAGGGGCCGGTCCTACAATGAGCAGTTCTTC
13	TRBV10-3	NA	many	TRBJ2-5	CAISERTLGTQYF	TGTGCCATCAGTGAGAGGACACTCGGGACCCAGTACTTC
16	TRBV5-6	NA	many	TRBJ1-1	CASSLEGGGAATEAFF	TGTGCCAGCAGCTTGGAAGGCGGGGGCGCGGCCACTGAAGCTTTCTTT
14	TRBV14	TRBD1	NA	TRBJ2-7	CASSQARTGNEQYF	TGTGCCAGCAGCCAAGCAAGGACAGGGAACGAGCAGTACTTC
15	TRBV2	NA	NA	TRBJ2-3	CASYGKGTPTDTQYF	TGTGCCAGCTATGGCAAAGGGACTCCCACAGATACGCAGTATTTT
11	TRBV7-9	NA	NA	TRBJ2-3	CTSSSTDTQYF	TGTACCAGCAGCTCAACAGATACGCAGTATTTT
14	TRBV28	NA	once	TRBJ1-6	CASSLVQFNSPLHF	TGTGCCAGCAGTTTGGTACAGTTCAATTCACCCCTCCACTTT
15	TRBV4-3	TRBD2	many	TRBJ2-5	CASSQAVAGGETQYF	TGCGCCAGCAGCCAAGCGGTAGCGGGAGGTGAGACCCAGTACTTC
15	TRBV11-2	NA	NA	TRBJ2-3	CASSLALGVADTQYF	TGTGCCAGCAGCTTAGCCTTGGGGGTGGCAGATACGCAGTATTTT
17	TRBV29-1	TRBD1	NA	TRBJ2-7	CSDRAEVRWDRVYEQYF	TGCAGCGACCGGGCCGAGGTTAGATGGGACAGGGTCTACGAGCAGTACTTC
16	TRBV7-3	NA	few	TRBJ2-3	CASSLGGLNTVDTQYF	TGTGCCAGCAGCTTAGGGGGGCTCAATACCGTGGATACGCAGTATTTT
17	TRBV20-1	NA	many	TRBJ1-5	CSASGGQTIYSNQPQHF	TGCAGTGCTAGCGGTGGGCAGACGATTTATAGCAATCAGCCCCAGCATTTT
17	TRBV12-3/TRBV12-4	TRBD2	few	TRBJ2-1	CASSPRTSVSSYNEQFF	TGTGCCAGCAGCCCTCGGACTAGCGTTAGCTCCTACAATGAGCAGTTCTTC
15	TRBV12-3/TRBV12-4	TRBD2	few	TRBJ2-1	CASSIVAGGGSEQFF	TGTGCCAGCAGTATCGTAGCGGGAGGGGGAAGTGAGCAGTTCTTC
12	TRBV12-5	NA	few	TRBJ1-2	CASGFSGIGYTF	TGTGCTAGTGGTTTTTCAGGGATTGGCTACACCTTC
12	TRBV7-9	TRBD1	many	TRBJ1-5	CASRRDSGTVHF	TGTGCCAGCAGACGAGACTCCGGGACAGTACATTTT
13	TRBV5-1	NA	few	TRBJ2-7	CASSLGGPYEQYF	TGCGCCAGCAGCCTGGGGGGGCCCTACGAGCAGTACTTC
18	TRBV6-2/TRBV6-3	TRBD2	many	TRBJ2-3	CASSLLAGAHFSTDTQYF	TGTGCCAGCAGTTTACTAGCGGGAGCACACTTTAGCACAGATACGCAGTATTTT
13	TRBV15	NA	NA	TRBJ2-1	CATSRVSGREWFF	TGTGCCACCAGCAGAGTGTCCGGGCGTGAGTGGTTCTTC
16	TRBV7-9	TRBD1	few	TRBJ2-7	CASRGKVGQGLYEQYF	TGTGCCAGCAGGGGAAAGGTGGGACAGGGACTCTACGAGCAGTACTTC
16	TRBV28	NA	NA	TRBJ1-2	CASSQKLTKTNYGYTF	TGTGCCAGCAGTCAGAAACTGACTAAAACTAACTATGGCTACACCTTC
16	TRBV28	NA	NA	TRBJ2-7	CASSPQAKRPSYEQYF	TGTGCCAGCAGTCCTCAAGCCAAGCGGCCATCCTACGAGCAGTACTTC
14	TRBV2	NA	NA	TRBJ1-2	CASSELAVSYGYTF	TGTGCCAGCAGTGAACTGGCGGTTAGCTATGGCTACACCTTC
14	TRBV24-1	NA	few	TRBJ2-1	CATSGWGATNEQFF	TGTGCCACCAGTGGGTGGGGGGCAACAAATGAGCAGTTCTTC